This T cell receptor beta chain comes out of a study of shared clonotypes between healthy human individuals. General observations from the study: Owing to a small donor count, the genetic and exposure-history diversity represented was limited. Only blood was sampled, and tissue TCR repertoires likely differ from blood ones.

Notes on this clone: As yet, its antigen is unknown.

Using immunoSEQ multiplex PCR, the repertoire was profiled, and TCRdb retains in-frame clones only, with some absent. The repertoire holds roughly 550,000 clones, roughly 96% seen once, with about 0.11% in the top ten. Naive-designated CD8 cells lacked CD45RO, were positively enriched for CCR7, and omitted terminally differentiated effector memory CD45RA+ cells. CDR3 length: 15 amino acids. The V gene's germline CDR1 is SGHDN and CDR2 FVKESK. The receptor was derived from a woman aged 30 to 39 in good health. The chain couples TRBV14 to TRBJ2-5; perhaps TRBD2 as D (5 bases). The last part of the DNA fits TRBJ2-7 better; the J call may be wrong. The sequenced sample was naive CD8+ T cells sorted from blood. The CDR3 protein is CASSHRGEGAYEQYF. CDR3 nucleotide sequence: TGTGCCAGCAGCCACAGAGGAGAGGGAGCCTACGAGCAGTACTTC.